This entry lists 17 T cell receptor beta chains sequenced from one sample in a study of neoadjuvant anti-PD-1 for oral cavity cancer. Profiled with immunoSEQ multiplex PCR; TCRdb holds only in-frame clones, not every one. The data contain 20,000 to 25,000 clones, about 27% of them singletons. The time point denotes: after neoadjuvant nivolumab, at surgical resection. The sequencing here drew on tumor tissue, taken after nivolumab (anti-PD-1) treatment. The receptors here all came from a person aged 40 to 85 with oral cavity squamous cell carcinoma.

This chain connects TRBV5-4 to TRBJ2-7, with 11 nucleotides matching TRBD1. Germline assignment: CDR1 SGHNT and CDR2 YYREEE (reference sequence). J was trimmed by 8 bases and V by 3 bases; bases with no gene match: 1. This CDR3 contains 12 residues. The CDR3 nucleotides read TGTGCCAGCAGCTGGGACAGGGGGAAGCAGTACTTC. Protein: CASSWDRGKQYF.

This rearrangement joins TRBV30 to TRBJ2-7; D is uncertain. The CDR3 has 12 amino acids. Trimming took 5 bases from V and 4 from J, leaving 12 bases between them. The germline V gene encodes CDR1 GTSNPN and CDR2 SVGIG (reference sequence). The CDR3 coding sequence is TGTGCCTGGGGCCGTATTACTTACGAGCAGTACTTC. It codes for CAWGRITYEQYF.

The chain carries TRBV19 and TRBJ1-2; D is ambiguous. Germline CDR1 LNHDA, CDR2 SQIVND (reference sequence). V lost 3 bases and J lost 2, with 4 bases in between. The CDR3 covers 12 residues. CDR3 in amino acids: CASSISNYGYTF. CDR3 coding DNA: TGTGCCAGTAGTATCAGCAACTATGGCTACACCTTC.

V gene TRBV2 combines with J gene TRBJ1-4, with 7 bases identical to TRBD1. CDR1 is SNHLY and CDR2 is FYNNEI in the germline V gene. The V gene end was trimmed by 5 bases and the J gene end by 4 bases; junction bases not matched to a gene: 7. There are 15 residues in the CDR3. This CDR3 reads CASSRRQGNNEKLFF. As DNA, the CDR3 is TGTGCCAGCAGTCGCCGACAGGGTAATAATGAAAAACTGTTTTTT.

The sample holds a few counts of this clone. This chain links TRBV2 with TRBJ1-5; no clear D gene. There are 12 residues in the CDR3. Germline CDR1 is SNHLY and CDR2 is FYNNEI. V shed 4 bases and J shed 5 bases, with 6 bases lying between them. The CDR3 DNA follows: TGTGCCAGCAGTGGAGGGTATCAGCCCCAGCATTTT. It yields the protein CASSGGYQPQHF.

V and J are TRBV5-1 and TRBJ1-5, with 7 positions matching TRBD1. Unmatched junction bases numbered 3, after V lost 4 bases and J lost 5 bases. There are 13 residues in the CDR3. Germline V gene sequence: CDR1 SGHRS, CDR2 YFSETQ. CDR3 nucleotides: TGCGCCAGCAGCCCCACAGGGGATCAGCCCCAGCATTTT. Translation gives CASSPTGDQPQHF.

The rearrangement uses TRBV6-4 and TRBJ1-5; no definite D call. The V gene lost 6 bases and the J gene lost 0 bases, with 6 bases spanning the gap. From germline, CDR1 is MRHNA and CDR2 SNTAGT. The CDR3 consists of 13 residues. The CDR3 loop is CASSSDSNQPQHF. The CDR3 nucleotides read TGTGCCAGCAGCTCCGATAGCAATCAGCCCCAGCATTTT.

The chain uses TRBV5-1 and TRBJ2-5, with 9 nucleotides matching TRBD1. CDR1 is SGHRS and CDR2 is YFSETQ in the germline V gene. The J segment lost 4 bases and the V segment lost 3 bases, leaving 7 bases of the junction unmatched. This CDR3 is 15 amino acids long. The CDR3 protein is CASSSTGGRGETQYF. DNA for the CDR3: TGCGCCAGCAGCTCAACAGGGGGCAGAGGAGAGACCCAGTACTTC.

This chain links TRBV7-2 with TRBJ2-7; D is ambiguous. Per germline, CDR1 SGHTA and CDR2 FQGNSA. V lost 3 bases and J lost 3, with 3 bases in between. CDR3 length equals 11 residues. The CDR3 DNA is TGTGCCAGCAGCTTGCACTACGAGCAGTACTTC. Encoded protein: CASSLHYEQYF.

This clone was seen once. The J gene is TRBJ1-1, the V gene TRBV6-6; TRBD1 aligns across 12 bases. The CDR3 has 12 amino acids. CDR1 and CDR2 from the germline V gene are MNHNY and SVGAGI (reference sequence). With 6 bases clipped from V and 12 bases from J, the junction kept 5 bases outside the gene matches. CDR3 residues: CASREGQGATFF. CDR3 bases: TGTGCCAGCAGGGAGGGACAGGGGGCAACTTTCTTT.

The chain combines TRBV7-9 with TRBJ2-2, with 7 bases that match TRBD1. CDR3 size: 14 residues. V was pared by 5 bases and J by 4 bases, with 4 bases of the junction left unmatched. The V gene's germline CDR1 is SEHNR and CDR2 FQNEAQ (reference sequence). The CDR3 sequence is CASSLGQFTGELFF. The DNA for the CDR3 is TGTGCCAGCAGCCTGGGACAGTTCACCGGGGAGCTGTTTTTT.

This chain links TRBV6-6 with TRBJ1-1; 7 positions match TRBD1. CDR3 size: 14 residues. V gave up 5 bases and J gave up 5 bases; unmatched junction bases: 8. Germline V lookup: CDR1 MNHNY, CDR2 SVGAGI (reference sequence). CDR3: CASSLLHRGTEAFF. The CDR3 DNA follows: TGTGCCAGCAGTCTCCTACACAGGGGTACTGAAGCTTTCTTT.

The genes are TRBV9 and TRBJ2-1; the D is unclear. CDR3 size: 12 residues. The V end was cut by 3 bases, the J end by 6 bases, with 7 bases between. Germline CDR1 and CDR2: SGDLS and YYNGEE. This CDR3 is CASSAMGNEQFF. The DNA of the CDR3 is TGTGCCAGCAGCGCCATGGGCAATGAGCAGTTCTTC.

A single count supports this clone. The CDR3 is CASSPGTSGGFQETQYF. Written as DNA, the CDR3 is TGTGCCAGCAGCCCTGGGACTAGCGGGGGGTTCCAAGAGACCCAGTACTTC. The chain employs TRBV11-2 and TRBJ2-5; 15 bases match TRBD2. The CDR3 runs to 17 residues. Per germline, CDR1 SGHAT and CDR2 FQNNGV. V lost 5 bases and J lost 1; bases outside the gene matches: 5.

The chain links TRBV6-6 to TRBJ1-5; D is ambiguous. The CDR3 runs to 12 residues. Germline V gene lookup returns CDR1 MNHNY and CDR2 SVGAGI (reference sequence). V was shortened by 5 bases and J by 2 bases, with 4 bases between the two germline ends. CDR3 in DNA: TGTGCCAGCAGTGGACGCAATCAGCCCCAGCATTTT. It translates to CASSGRNQPQHF.

The V and J genes are TRBV5-4 and TRBJ1-5, with 7 bases fitting TRBD1. Trimming cost V 3 bases and J 5 bases; bases outside gene matches: 8. Germline V gene data show CDR1 as SGHNT and CDR2 as YYREEE (reference sequence). The CDR3 runs 15 residues. The CDR3 spells CASSSGTAVDQPQHF. In DNA, the CDR3 is TGTGCCAGCAGCTCTGGGACAGCAGTAGATCAGCCCCAGCATTTT.

This clone was seen only a few times. The CDR3 sequence: CASSREGDTQYF. CDR3 nucleotides: TGTGCCAGCAGCCGGGAGGGAGATACGCAGTATTTT. The chain couples TRBV4-2 to TRBJ2-3; 7 nucleotides agree with TRBD2. V dropped 4 bases and J dropped 5; count of bases not matched to a gene: 0. Germline V lookup: CDR1 LGHNA, CDR2 YNFKEQ. The CDR3 has 12 residues.